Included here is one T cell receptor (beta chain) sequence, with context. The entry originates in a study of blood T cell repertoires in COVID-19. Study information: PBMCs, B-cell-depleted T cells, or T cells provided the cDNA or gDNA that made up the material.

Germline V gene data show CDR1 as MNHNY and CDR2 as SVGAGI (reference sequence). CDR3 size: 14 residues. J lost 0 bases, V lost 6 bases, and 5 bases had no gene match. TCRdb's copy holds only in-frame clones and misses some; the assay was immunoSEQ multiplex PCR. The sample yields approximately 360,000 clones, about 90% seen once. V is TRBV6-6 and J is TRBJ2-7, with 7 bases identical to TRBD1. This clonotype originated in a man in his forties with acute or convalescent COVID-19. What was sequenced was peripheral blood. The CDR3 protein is CASSGTASSYEQYF. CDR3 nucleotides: TGTGCCAGCAGCGGGACAGCCAGCTCCTACGAGCAGTACTTC.